This TCR beta chain was observed in a study of Graves' ophthalmopathy and Graves' hyperthyroidism. CDR1 SGHVS and CDR2 FQNEAQ come from the germline V gene. The CDR3 runs 14 residues. Comments on this clonotype: The germline gene is not matched at one end of the junction; a read error may be the cause.

Beta-chain TCR CDR3 regions were amplified from RNA transcripts. Investigators did first-round RT-PCR with HTBI primers, then second-round multiplex PCR. TCRdb used MiXCR to reprocess the multiplex PCR reads, holding one entry per CDR3 protein. This table holds roughly 500,000 distinct CDR3 sequences, approximately 14% found once. Source material: blood. The chain recombines TRBV7-8 with TRBJ2-7; possibly TRBD2 for D (6 bases). This clonotype originated in a woman in her 30s with Graves' ophthalmopathy. The CDR3 loop is CASSIRGIAPSRAF. In DNA form, the CDR3 reads TGTGCCAGCAGCATCCGCGGGATAGCGCCATCGAGGGCTTTC.